This T cell receptor (beta chain) is drawn from a study of blood T cell repertoires in COVID-19. The wider study: Specimens from acute and convalescent COVID-19 originated in the United States, Italy and Spain.

Germline CDR1 MDHEN, CDR2 SYDVKM. The V end lost 6 bases, the J end lost 0 bases, and 11 bases lay between the germline ends. CDR3 length equals 15 residues. In the original workflow: Amplified reference gene primers provided the basis for estimating nucleated cell counts. Clones were sequenced by immunoSEQ multiplex PCR, and TCRdb holds only the in-frame ones, with some missing. The D gene and trimming were derived from the DNA, and the V and J assignments and clone size from that table. The sample contains 150,000 to 200,000 clones, 82% of which appear only once. This chain uses TRBV28 with TRBJ2-2; D may be TRBD2 (6 bases). What was sequenced was peripheral blood. The clonotype originates from a woman in her fifties or sixties with COVID-19, enrolled during active disease. The CDR3 DNA is TGTGCCAGCAGCCGGGAGCCATCGAACACCGGGGAGCTGTTTTTT. Translation gives CASSREPSNTGELFF.